This entry concerns a single TCR beta chain. No antigen is known for it. This CDR3 region has 14 residues. V lost 6 bases, J lost 2 bases, and 12 bases lay in between. Per the germline V gene, CDR1 is MNHNY and CDR2 is SVGAGI (reference sequence). The source of the sample is a study of CD4+ T cells in melanoma. Study outcomes and limitations: CD8+ T cell, macrophage and B cell function reportedly correlated with neoantigen-specific CD4+ T cells. Neoantigen-specific CD4+ T cells in melanoma reportedly had diverse differentiation states.

Here immunoSEQ multiplex PCR was the method, and the copy in TCRdb shows in-frame clones only, minus some. The sample shows 140,000 or so clones, 92% of them seen only once. This rearrangement joins TRBV6-6 to TRBJ2-3; D may match TRBD1 or TRBD2 (6 bases each). The TCR sequence derives from a human donor with melanoma. The CDR3, as DNA: TGTGCCAGCAGCCGGGGGCCATACACAGATACGCAGTATTTT. Its translation is CASSRGPYTDTQYF.